Listed below are T cell receptor beta chains from one sample, sequenced in a study of regulatory T cells in long-lasting Graves disease. One entry per CDR3 protein results from TCRdb running MiXCR on the multiplex PCR reads. The top ten clones hold 10% of a sample with hundreds of thousands of distinct CDR3 sequences, less than 15% of them seen once. The sample was also linked to a second study, of T cells in Graves' hyperthyroidism and ophthalmopathy.

The sample in question was peripheral blood mononuclear cells (PBMCs), obtained at new diagnosis, from a patient treated with antithyroid drugs. The receptor source for this set is a man aged 30-40 years with Graves disease. Each CDR3 is given with its conserved first and last residue. The D gene is left open where the match is weak. Size is omitted from some rows. Given values are once, few, many or a class for expanded clones.

J: TRBJ2-3
size: many
D: TRBD2
V: TRBV20-1
CDR3: CSARDQGFSGGTDTQYF
DNA: TGCAGTGCTAGAGATCAGGGATTTAGCGGGGGTACAGATACGCAGTATTTT

J: TRBJ2-7
size: few
D: .
V: TRBV27
CDR3: CASSWGQPYEQYF
DNA: TGTGCCAGCAGTTGGGGTCAACCCTACGAGCAGTACTTC

J: TRBJ1-1
size: many
D: .
V: TRBV20-1
CDR3: CSAPGPTEAFF
DNA: TGCAGTGCGCCGGGACCCACTGAAGCTTTCTTT

J: TRBJ1-5
size: few
D: .
V: TRBV27
CDR3: CASSSSWALGDQPQHF
DNA: TGTGCCAGCAGTTCGAGCTGGGCCCTAGGGGATCAGCCCCAGCATTTT

J: TRBJ2-1
size: many
D: .
V: TRBV7-9
CDR3: CASQGNSYNEQFF
DNA: TGTGCCAGCCAGGGCAACTCCTACAATGAGCAGTTCTTC

J: TRBJ2-2
size: .
D: .
V: TRBV18
CDR3: CASSPRLADTGELFF
DNA: TGTGCCAGCTCACCACGTTTGGCGGACACCGGGGAGCTGTTTTTT

J: TRBJ2-3
size: .
D: .
V: TRBV6-1
CDR3: CASSLGAATRGTDTQYF
DNA: TGTGCCAGCAGCCTCGGGGCGGCGACAAGGGGCACAGATACGCAGTATTTT

J: TRBJ2-5
size: many
D: .
V: TRBV28
CDR3: CASRGQGRETQYF
DNA: TGTGCCAGCAGAGGTCAGGGTCGGGAGACCCAGTACTTC

J: TRBJ2-7
size: few
D: .
V: TRBV20-1
CDR3: CSASGSIYEQYF
DNA: TGCAGTGCTAGCGGGAGTATCTACGAGCAGTACTTC

J: TRBJ1-2
size: few
D: TRBD1
V: TRBV4-1
CDR3: CASSRWGQGDDGYTF
DNA: TGCGCCAGCAGCCGGTGGGGACAGGGAGACGATGGCTACACCTTC

J: TRBJ2-3
size: many
D: TRBD2
V: TRBV7-2
CDR3: CASSLRRAGRADTQYF
DNA: TGTGCCAGCAGCTTAAGGCGAGCGGGACGCGCAGATACGCAGTATTTT

J: TRBJ1-1
size: many
D: .
V: TRBV24-1
CDR3: CATSDSGSTGTEAFF
DNA: TGTGCCACCAGTGATTCGGGGTCGACGGGGACTGAAGCTTTCTTT

J: TRBJ2-1
size: many
D: .
V: TRBV5-1
CDR3: CASSLVRSIGGTNEQFF
DNA: TGCGCCAGCAGCTTGGTTAGGTCTATCGGCGGGACCAATGAGCAGTTCTTC

J: TRBJ2-3
size: many
D: .
V: TRBV12-3/TRBV12-4
CDR3: CASRSTGNGTDTQYF
DNA: TGTGCCAGCCGTTCGACAGGAAATGGCACAGATACGCAGTATTTT

J: TRBJ2-2
size: .
D: .
V: TRBV6-1
CDR3: CASRETNTGELFF
DNA: TGTGCCAGCAGAGAGACGAACACCGGGGAGCTGTTTTTT

J: TRBJ1-1
size: many
D: .
V: TRBV15
CDR3: CATSRDGDNTEAFF
DNA: TGTGCCACCAGCAGAGATGGAGACAACACTGAAGCTTTCTTT

J: TRBJ2-5
size: many
D: .
V: TRBV12-3/TRBV12-4
CDR3: CASSSSGEEETQYF
DNA: TGTGCCAGCAGTTCGTCGGGAGAGGAGGAGACCCAGTACTTC

J: TRBJ1-5
size: .
D: .
V: TRBV11-3
CDR3: CASSLASTGEKNQPQHF
DNA: TGTGCCAGCAGCCTGGCGTCCACGGGTGAGAAGAATCAGCCCCAGCATTTT

J: TRBJ2-7
size: .
D: .
V: TRBV11-2
CDR3: CASSLGPDGSFYEQYF
DNA: TGTGCCAGCAGCTTAGGTCCCGACGGGAGCTTTTACGAGCAGTACTTC

J: TRBJ2-1
size: few
D: TRBD2
V: TRBV19
CDR3: CASSMAGGSWGNEQFF
DNA: TGTGCCAGTAGTATGGCGGGAGGCTCCTGGGGGAATGAGCAGTTCTTC

J: TRBJ1-1
size: .
D: TRBD1
V: TRBV18
CDR3: CASSPTQGQATEAFF
DNA: TGTGCCAGCTCACCCACACAGGGACAGGCCACTGAAGCTTTCTTT

J: TRBJ1-1
size: many
D: .
V: TRBV2
CDR3: CASTRESNTEAFF
DNA: TGTGCCAGCACTCGGGAATCGAACACTGAAGCTTTCTTT

J: TRBJ1-5
size: few
D: .
V: TRBV5-5
CDR3: CASSLSPTGPQPQHF
DNA: TGTGCCAGCAGCTTGAGCCCCACGGGGCCTCAGCCCCAGCATTTT

J: TRBJ1-6
size: few
D: .
V: TRBV5-1
CDR3: CASSLDGQTNSPLHF
DNA: TGCGCCAGCAGCTTAGACGGGCAAACAAATTCACCCCTCCACTTT

J: TRBJ1-5
size: .
D: .
V: TRBV30
CDR3: CAWSDGVHQPQHF
DNA: TGTGCCTGGAGTGACGGGGTCCATCAGCCCCAGCATTTT

J: TRBJ2-3
size: many
D: TRBD2
V: TRBV7-9
CDR3: CASSLARAGVFTDTQYF
DNA: TGTGCCAGCAGCTTAGCGCGGGCGGGAGTCTTCACAGATACGCAGTATTTT

J: TRBJ2-2
size: .
D: .
V: TRBV20-1
CDR3: CSARTGPSRGGELFF
DNA: TGCAGTGCTAGGACAGGCCCCTCGCGAGGCGGGGAGCTGTTTTTT

J: TRBJ2-4
size: many
D: .
V: TRBV7-2
CDR3: CASSLGVFEGTGIF
DNA: TGTGCCAGCAGCTTAGGGGTTTTTGAGGGCACGGGGATCTTC

J: TRBJ2-3
size: few
D: .
V: TRBV20-1
CDR3: CSAQRAEVGTQYF
DNA: TGCAGTGCTCAGAGGGCGGAAGTAGGTACGCAGTATTTT

J: TRBJ2-5
size: many
D: .
V: TRBV12-3/TRBV12-4
CDR3: CASSLVVPETQYF
DNA: TGTGCCAGCAGTTTAGTGGTCCCGGAGACCCAGTACTTC

J: TRBJ1-2
size: .
D: TRBD1
V: TRBV30
CDR3: CAWNSGQGTGYTF
DNA: TGTGCCTGGAACTCGGGACAGGGAACTGGCTACACCTTC

J: TRBJ2-5
size: many
D: .
V: TRBV7-3
CDR3: CASSLRGRSQETQYF
DNA: TGTGCCAGCAGCTTACGGGGCCGCAGCCAAGAGACCCAGTACTTC

J: TRBJ2-7
size: few
D: TRBD2
V: TRBV5-6
CDR3: CASSKGLRPYEQYF
DNA: TGTGCCAGCAGCAAGGGACTACGACCCTACGAGCAGTACTTC

J: TRBJ1-3
size: .
D: .
V: TRBV19
CDR3: CASSMSVSGNTIYF
DNA: TGTGCCAGTAGTATGTCTGTATCTGGAAACACCATATATTTT

J: TRBJ1-1
size: many
D: .
V: TRBV6-1
CDR3: CASSEGSGDAEAFF
DNA: TGTGCCAGCAGTGAAGGGTCAGGGGACGCTGAAGCTTTCTTT

J: TRBJ2-7
size: .
D: TRBD2
V: TRBV3-1
CDR3: CASSRGLAGGSYEQYF
DNA: TGTGCCAGCAGCCGCGGACTAGCGGGAGGCTCCTACGAGCAGTACTTC

J: TRBJ2-5
size: .
D: TRBD2
V: TRBV5-1
CDR3: CASRQGLAEETQYF
DNA: TGCGCCAGCAGACAGGGACTAGCAGAAGAGACCCAGTACTTC

J: TRBJ1-1
size: many
D: .
V: TRBV7-3
CDR3: CASSWMGNTEAFF
DNA: TGTGCCAGCAGCTGGATGGGGAACACTGAAGCTTTCTTT

J: TRBJ1-5
size: few
D: .
V: TRBV7-6
CDR3: CASSAKSYNYGSNQPQHF
DNA: TGTGCCAGCAGCGCCAAGAGCTACAATTATGGAAGCAATCAGCCCCAGCATTTT

J: TRBJ1-4
size: many
D: TRBD1
V: TRBV13
CDR3: CASSTRQGRREKLFF
DNA: TGTGCCAGCAGCACCCGACAGGGACGGCGCGAAAAACTGTTTTTT

J: TRBJ2-3
size: many
D: TRBD2
V: TRBV6-5
CDR3: CASSLRGTTADTQYF
DNA: TGTGCCAGCAGTTTACGCGGGACTACTGCGGATACGCAGTATTTT

J: TRBJ2-3
size: .
D: .
V: TRBV12-3/TRBV12-4
CDR3: CASSLAISTDTQYF
DNA: TGTGCCAGCAGTTTAGCCATCAGCACAGATACGCAGTATTTT

J: TRBJ2-1
size: .
D: .
V: TRBV7-6
CDR3: CASSPVGGVYNEQFF
DNA: TGTGCCAGCAGCCCCGTAGGCGGGGTCTACAATGAGCAGTTCTTC

J: TRBJ2-6
size: few
D: TRBD2
V: TRBV5-1
CDR3: CASSSGGGPGANVLTF
DNA: TGCGCCAGCAGCTCTGGCGGGGGACCTGGGGCCAACGTCCTGACTTTC

J: TRBJ1-5
size: many
D: TRBD1
V: TRBV5-1
CDR3: CASSPSGQAYQPQHF
DNA: TGCGCCAGCAGCCCTTCGGGACAGGCGTATCAGCCCCAGCATTTT

J: TRBJ2-7
size: few
D: TRBD2
V: TRBV5-1
CDR3: CASSLGREYRYEQYF
DNA: TGCGCCAGCAGCTTGGGGCGGGAGTATCGCTACGAGCAGTACTTC

J: TRBJ2-7
size: many
D: .
V: TRBV19
CDR3: CASSGKTEISYEQYF
DNA: TGTGCCAGTAGTGGTAAGACCGAGATATCCTACGAGCAGTACTTC

J: TRBJ1-2
size: many
D: .
V: TRBV12-5
CDR3: CASGFGLANGYTF
DNA: TGTGCTAGTGGTTTTGGTCTAGCTAATGGCTACACCTTC

J: TRBJ2-2
size: many
D: TRBD2
V: TRBV6-2/TRBV6-3
CDR3: CASRVAGGSGELFF
DNA: TGTGCCAGCAGGGTAGCGGGAGGGAGCGGGGAGCTGTTTTTT

J: TRBJ2-3
size: few
D: TRBD1
V: TRBV18
CDR3: CASSWTGGEGADTQYF
DNA: TGTGCCAGCTCATGGACAGGGGGCGAAGGCGCAGATACGCAGTATTTT

J: TRBJ2-1
size: many
D: .
V: TRBV20-1
CDR3: CSAKRNNEQFF
DNA: TGCAGTGCTAAGCGGAACAATGAGCAGTTCTTC

J: TRBJ1-1
size: .
D: .
V: TRBV2
CDR3: CAEPRRWGRNTEAFF
DNA: TGTGCCGAACCGAGAAGGTGGGGGAGGAACACTGAAGCTTTCTTT

J: TRBJ2-3
size: many
D: TRBD2
V: TRBV11-2
CDR3: CASSLGRILTSGRAEGTDTQYF
DNA: TGTGCCAGCAGCTTGGGCCGAATACTGACTAGCGGGAGGGCGGAGGGCACAGATACGCAGTATTTT

J: TRBJ1-1
size: many
D: .
V: TRBV15
CDR3: CATSRDPMAEAFF
DNA: TGTGCCACCAGCAGAGATCCCATGGCTGAAGCTTTCTTT

J: TRBJ1-1
size: many
D: .
V: TRBV7-6
CDR3: CASSLTIAGATNTEAFF
DNA: TGTGCCAGCAGCTTAACAATTGCAGGGGCCACGAACACTGAAGCTTTCTTT